These 22 T cell receptor beta chains were sequenced from one sample in a study of cytomegalovirus exposure and HLA in healthy donors. Some clones are missing from TCRdb's copy, which holds only in-frame ones; the method was immunoSEQ multiplex PCR. The data hold around 250,000 clones, with 90% observed a single time. Material for sequencing was PBMCs. The receptors originated from a woman between 18 and 29 years old in good health and CMV-seronegative.

The chain couples TRBV6-5 to TRBJ1-1; D not certain. The CDR3 loop spans 12 amino acids. Trimming removed 9 bases at V and 0 bases at J, with 8 bases between. Germline V gene lookup returns CDR1 MNHEY and CDR2 SVGAGI. The CDR3 loop is CASRRVNTEAFF. The CDR3 nucleotides are TGTGCCAGTCGGAGAGTGAACACTGAAGCTTTCTTT.

J is TRBJ1-2 and V is TRBV5-1; 7 bases are shared with TRBD1. The germline gives CDR1 SGHRS, CDR2 YFSETQ. The CDR3 is 17 residues long. The V and J ends lost 4 bases and 3 bases, in that order; junction bases with no gene match: 15. The CDR3 coding sequence is TGCGCCAGCAGCACAGGGGCCGGGGACATGGCGGACTATGGCTACACCTTC. Residues: CASSTGAGDMADYGYTF.

The chain employs TRBV5-4 and TRBJ2-5, with D perhaps TRBD2 (6 bases). Per the germline V gene, CDR1 is SGHNT and CDR2 is YYREEE (reference sequence). This CDR3 has 15 amino acids. The V end was cut by 4 bases, the J end by 1 base, with 14 bases between. The CDR3 bases are TGTGCCAGCAGCCAGCCCCGCGGGGCCCAAGAGACCCAGTACTTC. This encodes CASSQPRGAQETQYF.

The J gene is TRBJ1-5, the V gene TRBV10-3; D not resolved. CDR1 is ENHRY, CDR2 SYGVKD, per germline. Deletions cut 2 bases from V and 2 bases from J, with 7 bases between. CDR3 length equals 14 residues. The CDR3 DNA sequence: TGTGCCATCAGTGAGCTCTTCGGCAATCAGCCCCAGCATTTT. It yields the protein CAISELFGNQPQHF.

The CDR3 loop reads CASSLETGSWQYEQYV. The CDR3 DNA reads as TGTGCCAGCAGCTTAGAGACGGGAAGTTGGCAATACGAGCAGTACGTC. The chain carries TRBV7-8 and TRBJ2-7, with D possibly TRBD2 on 5 matching bases. The V gene lost 1 base and the J gene lost 4 bases, with 17 bases spanning the gap. The CDR3 has 16 amino acids. In germline, CDR1 is SGHVS, CDR2 FQNEAQ.

The rearrangement uses TRBV7-3 and TRBJ2-1; D may be TRBD1 (6 bases). Germline V gives CDR1 SGHTA, CDR2 FQGTGA. CDR3 length equals 15 residues. V shed 3 bases and J shed 2 bases, with 11 bases lying between them. The CDR3 is CASSLGHNAYNEQFF. The CDR3 region has the DNA TGTGCCAGCAGCTTGGGACATAACGCCTACAATGAGCAGTTCTTC.

This chain connects TRBV14 to TRBJ2-3; 12 nucleotides align to TRBD2. CDR3 length: 17 amino acids. Germline values: CDR1 SGHDN, CDR2 FVKESK. The junction had 7 bases not matched to a gene; V was cut back by 4 bases and J by 2 bases. CDR3 DNA sequence: TGTGCCAGCAGCCTACTAGCGGGGGGCATTCACACAGATACGCAGTATTTT. Its protein product is CASSLLAGGIHTDTQYF. The variable domain in full, with the rest retrieved from reference TRBV14 and TRBJ2-3, is EAGVTQFPSHSVIEKGQTVTLRCDPISGHDNLYWYRRVMGKEIKFLLHFVKESKQDESGMPNNRFLAERTGGTYSTLKVQPAELEDSGVYFCASSLLAGGIHTDTQYFGPGTRLTVL.

J is TRBJ2-4 and V is TRBV28; D perhaps matches TRBD2 (5 bases). V was shortened by 6 bases and J by 13 bases, with 13 bases between the two germline ends. Germline CDR1 reads MDHEN; CDR2 reads SYDVKM. The CDR3 spans 11 residues. The DNA for the CDR3 is TGTGCCAGCAGCTCGCGAGGGTACCAGTACTTC. This translates into CASSSRGYQYF.

As regards this clone: The sample contains more than one DNA sequence encoding this CDR3. The chain joins TRBV28 to TRBJ1-2, with D perhaps TRBD1 (5 bases). Germline V CDR1 and CDR2: MDHEN, SYDVKM. V dropped 5 bases and J dropped 8 bases, with 12 bases sitting between them. The CDR3 loop spans 12 amino acids. DNA for the CDR3: TGTGCCAGCAGTCTCCCAGGGTACGGCTACACCTTC. Translating it yields CASSLPGYGYTF.

The gene calls are TRBV4-1 and TRBJ2-3, with 11 bases that match TRBD1. The V gene end was trimmed by 1 base and the J gene end by 6 bases; junction bases not matched to a gene: 3. The CDR3 consists of 15 residues. Germline assignment: CDR1 MGHRA and CDR2 YSYEKL. The chain's CDR3 is CASSQGTGGKDTQYF. In nucleotides, the CDR3 is TGCGCCAGCAGCCAAGGGACAGGGGGCAAGGATACGCAGTATTTT.

This clone came up a few times. The rearrangement links TRBV6-6 to TRBJ1-2, with D possibly matching TRBD1 (6 bases). Germline V CDR1 and CDR2: MNHNY, SVGAGI (reference sequence). The CDR3 is 15 residues long. V lost 6 bases and J lost 3, with 17 bases in between. CDR3 in DNA: TGTGCCAGCAGCTATCCCCAGGGGAGAGACTATGGCTACACCTTC. Protein product: CASSYPQGRDYGYTF.

CDR3: CASSFRLAGATGELFF. CDR3 DNA sequence: TGTGCCAGCAGCTTCCGACTAGCGGGGGCGACCGGGGAGCTGTTTTTT. The chain carries TRBV5-6 and TRBJ2-2, with 12 bases matching TRBD2. Germline CDR1 reads SGHDT; CDR2 reads YYEEEE. This CDR3 region has 16 residues. The V segment lost 2 bases and the J segment 5 bases; nucleotides outside the gene matches: 4.

The CDR3 reads CASSRGTVPRIDYGYTF. The CDR3 bases are TGCGCCAGCAGCCGCGGGACAGTGCCGAGGATCGACTATGGCTACACCTTC. This chain connects TRBV5-1 to TRBJ1-2; 7 positions agree with TRBD1. The CDR3 extends over 17 amino acids. Germline V gene sequence: CDR1 SGHRS, CDR2 YFSETQ. Trimming took 4 bases from V and 3 from J; bases not matched to a gene: 15.

This chain links TRBV27 with TRBJ2-7; D might be TRBD1 (5 bases). The CDR3 spans 14 residues. The germline V gene has CDR1 MNHEY and CDR2 SMNVEV (reference sequence). V lost 3 bases, J lost 2 bases, and 11 bases lay in between. The CDR3, as DNA: TGTGCCAGCAGTTTCATATCAGGGACCTACGAGCAGTACTTC. This gives the protein CASSFISGTYEQYF.

The V gene is TRBV7-9, the J gene TRBJ2-2, with 8 positions matching TRBD1. After removal of 3 bases from V and 5 bases from J, the junction contained 5 bases not matched to a gene. The CDR3 extends over 15 amino acids. Germline lookup yields CDR1 SEHNR and CDR2 FQNEAQ (reference sequence). CDR3 DNA sequence: TGTGCCAGCAGCTTGTCCAGGGGGCGAACCGGGGAGCTGTTTTTT. Translating it yields CASSLSRGRTGELFF.

The gene calls are TRBV6-5 and TRBJ2-2; perhaps TRBD1 as D (6 bases). This CDR3 has 14 residues. V was cut by 7 bases and J by 5 bases, with 14 bases left in between. CDR1 is MNHEY and CDR2 is SVGAGI in the germline V gene. CDR3: CASTRTGLTGELFF. In nucleotides, the CDR3 is TGTGCCAGCACCAGAACAGGGTTGACCGGGGAGCTGTTTTTT.

This clone was seen a few times. V usage is TRBV7-9 and J usage is TRBJ1-2, with D possibly matching TRBD1 (5 bases). V shed 4 bases and J shed 0 bases, with 6 bases lying between them. The germline V gene has CDR1 SEHNR and CDR2 FQNEAQ (reference sequence). The CDR3 totals 13 residues. In DNA form, the CDR3 reads TGTGCCAGCAGCTCGACAGCTAACTATGGCTACACCTTC. It specifies CASSSTANYGYTF.

The chain has TRBV27 and TRBJ1-4; 7 nucleotides match TRBD1. The V segment lost 6 bases and the J segment 3 bases; nucleotides outside the gene matches: 4. The CDR3 is made up of 14 amino acids. Germline V gene lookup returns CDR1 MNHEY and CDR2 SMNVEV (reference sequence). The CDR3 DNA reads as TGTGCCAGCAGGCCGGGACAGCCTAATGAAAAACTGTTTTTT. Translated: CASRPGQPNEKLFF. Full variable domain (missing parts from reference TRBV27 and TRBJ1-4): EAQVTQNPRYLITVTGKKLTVTCSQNMNHEYMSWYRQDPGLGLRQIYYSMNVEVTDKGDVPEGYKVSRKEKRNFPLILESPSPNQTSLYFCASRPGQPNEKLFFGSGTQLSVL.

CDR3: CASSWTSGGAGQFF. In DNA, the CDR3 is TGTGCCAGCAGCTGGACTAGCGGGGGGGCAGGGCAGTTCTTC. The chain is built from TRBV7-2 and TRBJ2-1; 15 positions agree with TRBD2. CDR1 SGHTA and CDR2 FQGNSA come from the germline V gene. V shed 4 bases, J shed 12 bases, and the junction held 4 bases outside the gene matches. This CDR3 comprises 14 residues.

The rearrangement joins TRBV4-1 to TRBJ2-5, with TRBD2 identical over 10 bases. Unmatched junction bases numbered 4, after V lost 1 base and J lost 2 bases. This CDR3 has 16 residues. The V gene's germline CDR1 is MGHRA and CDR2 YSYEKL. This CDR3 reads CASSQASGGEQETQYF. In nucleotides, the CDR3 is TGCGCCAGCAGCCAAGCGAGCGGGGGGGAACAAGAGACCCAGTACTTC.

The rearrangement links TRBV14 to TRBJ1-1; a weak D match, TRBD1 (5 bases). Germline assignment: CDR1 SGHDN and CDR2 FVKESK. Trimming shortened V by 5 bases and J by 0 bases, and 16 bases separated the two germline ends. The CDR3 is 16 residues long. The CDR3 bases are TGTGCCAGCAGCAACCAGCCTAGGGGAATGAACACTGAAGCTTTCTTT. Amino acids: CASSNQPRGMNTEAFF.

The V and J genes are TRBV5-1 and TRBJ1-1; TRBD1 matches at 9 bases. This CDR3 is built from 15 residues. The ends lost 3 bases at V and 1 base at J; junction bases unmatched: 4. Germline loops: CDR1 SGHRS, CDR2 YFSETQ. CDR3 nucleotide sequence: TGCGCCAGCAGCTGGGGACAGGGCGGGAACACTGAAGCTTTCTTT. Translated, it gives CASSWGQGGNTEAFF.